This T cell receptor (beta chain) was recorded in a study of control samples from healthy donors and cancer patients. Repertoires were generated with immunoSEQ multiplex PCR, while TCRdb's copy carries only in-frame clones and drops some. The table lists 150,000 to 200,000 clones, roughly 89% of them singletons. Germline values: CDR1 MNHEY, CDR2 SVGAGI. CDR3 length: 13 residues. Trimming removed 5 bases at V and 4 bases at J, with 8 bases between. V usage is TRBV6-5 and J usage is TRBJ1-4, with D unclear. The sample was blood. This clonotype originated in a woman aged 25 to 39 in good health. CDR3 DNA sequence: TGTGCCAGCAGTAACTGGGGTAATGAAAAACTGTTTTTT. Protein sequence: CASSNWGNEKLFF.